The clone carrying this T cell receptor beta chain occurred once. Its target is unknown. Other DNA sequences in this sample translate to the same CDR3. Assay: immunoSEQ multiplex PCR; the TCRdb copy retains only in-frame clones and omits some. The data show about 7,000 clones, 92% seen once. This record belongs to a study of T cells after posttransplantation cyclophosphamide. Overall study findings and caveats: Recipient CMV seropositivity and CMV reactivation strongly tracked TRB clonality. Donor-recipient repertoire similarity was low at 1-2 months, rising over year one. TRB overlap between skin or GI tissue T cells and blood was limited.

A marrow graft followed busulfan-fludarabine conditioning, with cyclophosphamide on days +3 and +4. The TCR sequence derives from a female patient aged 50-60 years who received an allogeneic stem cell transplant from a related donor, was CMV-positive, and had no GVHD. A share of the T cells may be of graft donor origin. Sample: PBMCs, taken roughly 190 weeks after allogeneic stem cell transplant with posttransplant cyclophosphamide.

CDR3 DNA sequence: TGTGCCAGCAGTCCCAACCCCGCGACAGGGTCGAACACCGGGGAGCTGTTTTTT. This encodes CASSPNPATGSNTGELFF. The chain links TRBV11-3 to TRBJ2-2; 7 nucleotides align to TRBD1. The V segment lost 6 bases and the J segment 0 bases; nucleotides outside the gene matches: 13. CDR1 is SGHNT and CDR2 is YENEEA in the germline V gene. The length of the CDR3 is 18 residues.